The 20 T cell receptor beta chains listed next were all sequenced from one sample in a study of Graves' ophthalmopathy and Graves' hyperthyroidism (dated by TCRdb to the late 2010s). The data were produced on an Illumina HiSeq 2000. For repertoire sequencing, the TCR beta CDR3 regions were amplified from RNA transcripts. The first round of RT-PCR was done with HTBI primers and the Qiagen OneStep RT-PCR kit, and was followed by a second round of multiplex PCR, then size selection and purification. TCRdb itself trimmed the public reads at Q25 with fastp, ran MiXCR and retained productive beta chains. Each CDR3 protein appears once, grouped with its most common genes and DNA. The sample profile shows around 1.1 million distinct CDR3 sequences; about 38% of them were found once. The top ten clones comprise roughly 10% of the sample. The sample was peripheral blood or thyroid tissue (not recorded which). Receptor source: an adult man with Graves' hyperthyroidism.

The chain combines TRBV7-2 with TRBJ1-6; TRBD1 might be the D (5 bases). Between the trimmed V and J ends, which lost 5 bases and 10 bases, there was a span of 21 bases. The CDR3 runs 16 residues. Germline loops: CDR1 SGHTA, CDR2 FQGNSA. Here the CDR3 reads CASSPTGQGLGSPLHF. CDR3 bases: TGTGCCAGCAGCCCGACGGGGCAGGGTCTGGGGTCACCCCTCCACTTT.

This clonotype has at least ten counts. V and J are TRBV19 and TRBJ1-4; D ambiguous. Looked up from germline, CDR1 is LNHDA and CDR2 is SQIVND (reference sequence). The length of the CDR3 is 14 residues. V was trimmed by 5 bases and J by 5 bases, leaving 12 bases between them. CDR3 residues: CASSYSQRNEKLFF. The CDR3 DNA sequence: TGTGCCAGTAGTTATTCACAGCGGAATGAAAAACTGTTTTTT.

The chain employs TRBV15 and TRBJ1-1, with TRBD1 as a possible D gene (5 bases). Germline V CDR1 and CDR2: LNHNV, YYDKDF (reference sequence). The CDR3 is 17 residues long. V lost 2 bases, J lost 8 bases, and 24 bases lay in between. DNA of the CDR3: TGTGCCACCAGCAGAACCTCTGGGGGACTGGGGGACTCGGAAGCTTTCTTT. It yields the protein CATSRTSGGLGDSEAFF.

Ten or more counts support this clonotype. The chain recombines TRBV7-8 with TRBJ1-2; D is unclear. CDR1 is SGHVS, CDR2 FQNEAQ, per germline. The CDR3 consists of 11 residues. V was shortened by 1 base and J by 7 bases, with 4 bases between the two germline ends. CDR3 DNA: TGTGCCAGCAGCTTAGTTTCTGGCTACACCTTC. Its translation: CASSLVSGYTF.

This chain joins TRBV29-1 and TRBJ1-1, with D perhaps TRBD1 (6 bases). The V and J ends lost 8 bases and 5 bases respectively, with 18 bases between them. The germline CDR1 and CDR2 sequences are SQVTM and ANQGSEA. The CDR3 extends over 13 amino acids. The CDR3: CSSTGIRGTEAFF. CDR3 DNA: TGCAGCTCTACAGGGATCCGGGGGACTGAAGCTTTCTTT.

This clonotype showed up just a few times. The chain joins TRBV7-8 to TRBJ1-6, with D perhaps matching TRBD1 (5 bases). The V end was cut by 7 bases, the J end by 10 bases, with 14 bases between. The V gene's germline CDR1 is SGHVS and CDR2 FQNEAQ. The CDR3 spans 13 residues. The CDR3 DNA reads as TGTGCCAGCATCGGGGGACCAAAGTCACCCCTCCACTTT. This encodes CASIGGPKSPLHF.

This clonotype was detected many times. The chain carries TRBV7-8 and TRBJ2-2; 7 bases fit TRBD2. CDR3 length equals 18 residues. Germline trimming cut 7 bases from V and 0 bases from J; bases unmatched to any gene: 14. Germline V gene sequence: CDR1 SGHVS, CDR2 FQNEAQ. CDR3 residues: CASTLVVLALTNTGELFF. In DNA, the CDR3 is TGTGCCAGCACCCTTGTGGTACTAGCGCTTACGAACACCGGGGAGCTGTTTTTT.

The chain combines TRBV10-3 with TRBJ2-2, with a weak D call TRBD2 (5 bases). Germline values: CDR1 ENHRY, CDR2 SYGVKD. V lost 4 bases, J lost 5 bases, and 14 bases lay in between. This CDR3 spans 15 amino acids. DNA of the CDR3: TGTGCCATCAGTGGGTGGGGATCGGGAACCGGGGAGCTGTTTTTT. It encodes CAISGWGSGTGELFF.

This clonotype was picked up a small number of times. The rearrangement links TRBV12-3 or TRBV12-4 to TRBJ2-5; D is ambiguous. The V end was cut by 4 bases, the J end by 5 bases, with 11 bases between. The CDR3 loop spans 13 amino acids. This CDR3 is CASSSTFSETQYF. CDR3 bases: TGTGCCAGCAGTTCAACTTTCTCGGAGACCCAGTACTTC.

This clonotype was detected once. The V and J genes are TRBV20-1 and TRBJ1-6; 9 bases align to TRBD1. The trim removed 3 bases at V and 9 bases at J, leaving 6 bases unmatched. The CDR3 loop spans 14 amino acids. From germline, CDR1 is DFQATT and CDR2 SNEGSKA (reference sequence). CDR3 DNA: TGCAGTGCTAGTTGGGACAGGGAAGTTTCACCCCTCCACTTT. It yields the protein CSASWDREVSPLHF.

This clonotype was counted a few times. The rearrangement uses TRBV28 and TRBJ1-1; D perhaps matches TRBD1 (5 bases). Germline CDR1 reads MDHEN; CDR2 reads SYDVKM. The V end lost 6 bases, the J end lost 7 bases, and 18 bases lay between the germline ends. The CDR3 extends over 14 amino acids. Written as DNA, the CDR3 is TGTGCCAGCAGCGCAGGGACGGCACCGCGTGAAGCTTTCTTT. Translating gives CASSAGTAPREAFF. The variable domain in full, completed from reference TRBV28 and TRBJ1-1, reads DVKVTQSSRYLVKRTGEKVFLECVQDMDHENMFWYRQDPGLGLRLIYFSYDVKMKEKGDIPEGYSVSREKKERFSLILESASTNQTSMYLCASSAGTAPREAFFGQGTRLTVV.

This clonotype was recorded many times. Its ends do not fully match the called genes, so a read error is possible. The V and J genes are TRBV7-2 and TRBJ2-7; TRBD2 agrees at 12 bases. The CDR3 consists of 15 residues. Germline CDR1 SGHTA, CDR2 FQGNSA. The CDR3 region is CASSLAIDGLAGRLF. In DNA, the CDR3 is TGTGCCAGCAGCTTAGCGATAGATGGACTAGCGGGACGCCTCTTC.

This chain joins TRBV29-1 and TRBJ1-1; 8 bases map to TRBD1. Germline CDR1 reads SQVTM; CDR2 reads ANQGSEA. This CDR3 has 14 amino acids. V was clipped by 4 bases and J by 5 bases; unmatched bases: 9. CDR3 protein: CSVGTGSKGTEAFF. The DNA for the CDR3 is TGCAGCGTTGGGACAGGGTCAAAGGGAACTGAAGCTTTCTTT.

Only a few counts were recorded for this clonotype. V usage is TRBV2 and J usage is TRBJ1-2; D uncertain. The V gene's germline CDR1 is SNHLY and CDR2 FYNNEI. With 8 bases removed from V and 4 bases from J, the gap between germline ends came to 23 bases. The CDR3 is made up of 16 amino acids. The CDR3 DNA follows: TGTGCCAGCTCCCCTTATTTGAGAGGCTTGACCTATGGCTACACCTTC. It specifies CASSPYLRGLTYGYTF.

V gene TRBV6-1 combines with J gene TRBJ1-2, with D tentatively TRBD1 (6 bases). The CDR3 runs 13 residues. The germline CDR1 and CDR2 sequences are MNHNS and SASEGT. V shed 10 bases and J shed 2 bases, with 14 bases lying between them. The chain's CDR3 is CATQFGGNYGYTF. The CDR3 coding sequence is TGTGCCACCCAATTTGGGGGCAACTATGGCTACACCTTC.

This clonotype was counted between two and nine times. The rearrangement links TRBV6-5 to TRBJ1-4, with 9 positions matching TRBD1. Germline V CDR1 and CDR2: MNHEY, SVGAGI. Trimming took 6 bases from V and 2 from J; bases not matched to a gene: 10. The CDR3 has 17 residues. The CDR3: CASRPFTGGSTNEKLFF. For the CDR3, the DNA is TGTGCCAGCAGGCCCTTCACAGGGGGCTCTACTAATGAAAAACTGTTTTTT.

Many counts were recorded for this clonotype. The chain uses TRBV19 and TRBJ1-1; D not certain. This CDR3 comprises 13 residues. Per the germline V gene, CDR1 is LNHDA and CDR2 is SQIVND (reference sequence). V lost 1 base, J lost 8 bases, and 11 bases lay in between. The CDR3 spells CASSIVDGEEAFF. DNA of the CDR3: TGTGCCAGTAGTATAGTAGACGGAGAAGAAGCTTTCTTT.

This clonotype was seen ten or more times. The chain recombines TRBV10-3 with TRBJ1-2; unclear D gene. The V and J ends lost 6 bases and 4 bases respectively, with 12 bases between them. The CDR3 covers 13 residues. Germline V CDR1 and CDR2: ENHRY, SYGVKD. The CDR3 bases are TGTGCCATCAGCTCGGAGGATGGCTATGGCTACACCTTC. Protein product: CAISSEDGYGYTF.

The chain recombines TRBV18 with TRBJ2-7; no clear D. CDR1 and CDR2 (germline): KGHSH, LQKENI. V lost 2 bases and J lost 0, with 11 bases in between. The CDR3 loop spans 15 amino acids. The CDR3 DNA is TGTGCCAGCTCACCAGCGACACGGAGCTCCTACGAGCAGTACTTC. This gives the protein CASSPATRSSYEQYF.

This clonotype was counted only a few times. The CDR3 DNA reads TGTGCCAGCAGCCCGTACAGGGGGCAAGAGACCCAGTACTTC. Translated, it gives CASSPYRGQETQYF. The V and J genes are TRBV13 and TRBJ2-5, with 8 bases aligning to TRBD1. This CDR3 has 14 residues. Germline trimming cut 5 bases from V and 2 bases from J; bases unmatched to any gene: 4. Germline V gene data show CDR1 as PRHDT and CDR2 as FYEKMQ (reference sequence).